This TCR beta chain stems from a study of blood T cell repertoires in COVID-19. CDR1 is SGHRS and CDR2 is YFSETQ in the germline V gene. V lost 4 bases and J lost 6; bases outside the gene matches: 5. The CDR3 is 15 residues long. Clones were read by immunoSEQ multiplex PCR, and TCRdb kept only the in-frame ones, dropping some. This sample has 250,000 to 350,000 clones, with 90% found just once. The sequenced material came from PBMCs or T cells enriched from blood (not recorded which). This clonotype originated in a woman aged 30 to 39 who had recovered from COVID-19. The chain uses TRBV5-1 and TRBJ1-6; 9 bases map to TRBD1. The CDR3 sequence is CASSGGQGSNSPLHF. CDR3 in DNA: TGCGCCAGCAGCGGGGGACAGGGAAGTAATTCACCCCTCCACTTT.